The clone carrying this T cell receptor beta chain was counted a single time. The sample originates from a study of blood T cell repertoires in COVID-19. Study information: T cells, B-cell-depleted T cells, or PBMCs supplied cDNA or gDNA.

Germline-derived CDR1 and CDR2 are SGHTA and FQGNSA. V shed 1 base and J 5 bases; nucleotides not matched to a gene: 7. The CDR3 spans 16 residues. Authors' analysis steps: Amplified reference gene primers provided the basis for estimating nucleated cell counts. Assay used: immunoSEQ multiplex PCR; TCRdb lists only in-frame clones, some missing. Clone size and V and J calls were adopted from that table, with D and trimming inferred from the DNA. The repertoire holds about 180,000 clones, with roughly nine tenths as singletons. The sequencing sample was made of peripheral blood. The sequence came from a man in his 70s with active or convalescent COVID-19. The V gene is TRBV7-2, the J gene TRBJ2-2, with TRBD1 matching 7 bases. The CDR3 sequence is CASSLGQGGTTGELFF. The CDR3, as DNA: TGTGCCAGCAGCTTAGGACAGGGCGGAACAACCGGGGAGCTGTTTTTT.